These 13 T cell receptor beta chains share one sample of origin, sequenced in a study of OX40 agonist ivuxolimab in advanced cancers. Sequenced by immunoSEQ multiplex PCR; TCRdb stores in-frame clones only, minus some. The profile shows about 89,000 clones, roughly 84% of them singletons. The source material was CD4+ or CD8+ T cells sorted from blood, sampled in a trial of the OX40 agonist ivuxolimab. These receptors all come from an adult with an advanced solid tumor such as melanoma, head and neck, liver or kidney cancer.

The V call is TRBV4-3, the J call TRBJ1-4, with D possibly being TRBD1 (5 bases). Germline CDR1 reads LGHNA; CDR2 reads YSLEER. CDR3 length: 14 residues. Between the trimmed V and J ends, which lost 4 bases and 7 bases, there was a span of 13 bases. This chain's CDR3 is CASSPGGELEKLFF. For the CDR3, the DNA is TGCGCCAGCAGCCCCGGGGGAGAACTTGAAAAACTGTTTTTT.

The V gene is TRBV18, the J gene TRBJ2-1, with D unclear. The V and J ends lost 4 bases and 7 bases respectively, with 5 bases between them. Germline loops: CDR1 KGHSH, CDR2 LQKENI. CDR3 size: 11 residues. The CDR3 sequence: CASSLVNEQFF. The CDR3, as DNA: TGTGCCAGCTCACTGGTGAATGAGCAGTTCTTC.

This chain joins TRBV6-5 and TRBJ2-7; D possibly corresponds to TRBD1 (6 bases). V gave up 4 bases and J gave up 2 bases, with 15 bases separating them. Germline CDR1 MNHEY, CDR2 SVGAGI. The CDR3 runs 15 residues. The CDR3 loop is CASSLTTGLPYEQYF. The CDR3 DNA is TGTGCCAGCAGTTTAACTACAGGGTTACCCTACGAGCAGTACTTC.

This clone showed up just a few times. This chain links TRBV9 with TRBJ2-6, with a weak D call TRBD1 (5 bases). The CDR3 spans 16 residues. Germline V CDR1 and CDR2: SGDLS, YYNGEE. The V end was cut by 3 bases, the J end by 1 base, with 11 bases between. CDR3 sequence reads: CASSATQGSGANVLTF. The CDR3 DNA is TGTGCCAGCAGCGCGACCCAGGGATCTGGGGCCAACGTCCTGACTTTC. Drawing the rest from reference TRBV9 and TRBJ2-6, the complete variable domain is DSGVTQTPKHLITATGQRVTLRCSPRSGDLSVYWYQQSLDQGLQFLIQYYNGEERAKGNILERFSAQQFPDLHSELNLSSLELGDSALYFCASSATQGSGANVLTFGAGSRLTVL.

As to this clone: Additional DNA sequences in this sample encode the identical CDR3. The chain is built from TRBV7-6 and TRBJ2-1; D may be TRBD1 or TRBD2 (5 bases each). The CDR3 sequence is 11 residues long. The ends were cut back, 8 bases at V and 6 bases at J, with 8 bases in the middle. Per the germline V gene, CDR1 is SGHVS and CDR2 is FNYEAQ. The CDR3 region has the DNA TGTGCCAGCTCCGGGGCCAATGAGCAGTTCTTC. Amino acids: CASSGANEQFF. Using reference TRBV7-6 and TRBJ2-1 for the parts outside the CDR3, the full variable domain is GAGVSQSPRYKVTKRGQDVALRCDPISGHVSLYWYRQALGQGPEFLTYFNYEAQQDKSGLPNDRFSAERPEGSISTLTIQRTEQRDSAMYRCASSGANEQFFGPGTRLTVL.

The chain recombines TRBV7-2 with TRBJ1-1; D call uncertain. In germline, CDR1 is SGHTA, CDR2 FQGNSA. Trimming shortened V by 2 bases and J by 1 base, and 5 bases separated the two germline ends. This CDR3 has 13 residues. The CDR3 protein is CASSLQENTEAFF. The CDR3 region has the DNA TGTGCCAGCAGCTTACAAGAGAACACTGAAGCTTTCTTT.

This chain uses TRBV27 with TRBJ2-7, with TRBD1 as a possible D gene (6 bases). Germline CDR1 is MNHEY and CDR2 is SMNVEV (reference sequence). Trimming stripped 3 bases from V and 3 bases from J, with 18 bases between. The CDR3 covers 16 residues. The CDR3 here is CASSFLVAGVGYEQYF. The CDR3 nucleotides read TGTGCCAGCAGTTTTTTGGTGGCAGGGGTAGGCTACGAGCAGTACTTC.

The chain employs TRBV30 and TRBJ1-5; 8 positions agree with TRBD1. With V trimmed by 3 bases and J by 15 bases, 7 bases remained unmatched. In germline, CDR1 is GTSNPN, CDR2 SVGIG (reference sequence). This CDR3 region has 11 residues. The CDR3 reads CAWSIGTGPHF. The CDR3 DNA reads as TGTGCCTGGAGCATCGGGACAGGCCCGCATTTT.

A single count supports this clone. At one end the junction does not follow the germline gene, possibly because of a read error. The chain joins TRBV5-1 to TRBJ1-6; D unresolved. CDR3 length: 13 amino acids. CDR1 is SGHRS, CDR2 YFSETQ, per germline. The CDR3 bases are TGCGCCAGCAGATTGGCCTTTAATTCACCCCTCCACTTT. Amino acids: CASRLAFNSPLHF. Full variable domain (rest looked up from reference TRBV5-1 and TRBJ1-6): KAGVTQTPRYLIKTRGQQVTLSCSPISGHRSVSWYQQTPGQGLQFLFEYFSETQRNKGNFPGRFSGRQFSNSRSEMNVSTLELGDSALYLCASRLAFNSPLHFGNGTRLTVT.

The chain has TRBV11-2 and TRBJ2-2; 9 positions match TRBD2. The CDR3 consists of 15 residues. After removal of 5 bases from V and 5 bases from J, the junction contained 6 bases not matched to a gene. The V gene's germline CDR1 is SGHAT and CDR2 FQNNGV. The chain's CDR3 is CASSPGLASTGELFF. DNA for the CDR3: TGTGCCAGCAGCCCGGGACTAGCCTCGACCGGGGAGCTGTTTTTT.

V gene TRBV7-2 combines with J gene TRBJ2-2; unclear D gene. Trimming left V 5 bases short and J 6 bases short, with 7 bases between. The germline CDR1 and CDR2 sequences are SGHTA and FQGNSA. There are 12 residues in the CDR3. The CDR3 sequence is CASSPPAGELFF. CDR3 DNA sequence: TGTGCCAGCAGCCCTCCGGCCGGGGAGCTGTTTTTT.

CDR3 amino acids: CASTDSGAGNEQFF. The CDR3 DNA follows: TGTGCCAGCACGGACAGCGGGGCCGGCAATGAGCAGTTCTTC. This rearrangement joins TRBV6-5 to TRBJ2-1, with a tentative D call TRBD2 (7 bases). Looked up from germline, CDR1 is MNHEY and CDR2 is SVGAGI. This CDR3 comprises 14 residues. The V and J ends lost 7 bases and 6 bases respectively, with 16 bases between them.

The chain recombines TRBV5-4 with TRBJ2-2, with D tentatively TRBD1 or TRBD2 (5 bases each). The CDR3 sequence is 16 residues long. Germline CDR1 SGHNT, CDR2 YYREEE (reference sequence). Trimming cost V 1 base and J 6 bases, with 16 bases left between them. CDR3 sequence: CASSLRGPKGAGELFF. In DNA, the CDR3 is TGTGCCAGCAGCTTGCGGGGCCCAAAGGGTGCCGGGGAGCTGTTTTTT.